The clone carrying this T cell receptor beta chain has a count of ten or more. The target antigen is unknown. Trimming removed 2 bases from V and 8 bases from J; junction bases left unmatched: 11. The CDR3 is made up of 16 amino acids. CDR1 and CDR2 from the germline V gene are SGDLS and YYNGEE. This record belongs to a study of shared clonotypes between healthy human individuals. Study-level findings and limits: Clonotype sharing among donors likely depends on sequencing depth. The donor pool, a small one, limited the genetic and exposure-history diversity represented.

Extraction of genomic DNA in unsorted samples used around 82 million PBMCs. Each PCR replicate run on unsorted PBMC took in about 0.3 ug DNA, some 28,000 T cell genomes. TCRdb keeps only in-frame clones here, not all; method: immunoSEQ multiplex PCR. The sample carries approximately 460,000 clones, approximately 80% recorded once. The chain couples TRBV9 to TRBJ2-1; the match to TRBD2 covers 9 bases. This receptor was taken from a woman between 40 and 55 years old in good health. Some clones in this sample may be carry-over from other donors' samples. Material for sequencing was PBMCs. The CDR3 is CASSVRRVAGEDEQFF. The CDR3 nucleotides read TGTGCCAGCAGCGTGCGTAGGGTAGCGGGAGAGGATGAGCAGTTCTTC. Using reference TRBV9 and TRBJ2-1 for the parts outside the CDR3, the full variable domain is DSGVTQTPKHLITATGQRVTLRCSPRSGDLSVYWYQQSLDQGLQFLIQYYNGEERAKGNILERFSAQQFPDLHSELNLSSLELGDSALYFCASSVRRVAGEDEQFFGPGTRLTVL.